A selection of T cell receptor beta chains follows, all from one sample in a study of PD-1 blockade in classical Hodgkin lymphoma. Clones were read by immunoSEQ multiplex PCR, and TCRdb kept only the in-frame ones, dropping some. The sample lists about 28,000 clones; about 80% were seen once. This sample comprised peripheral blood mononuclear cells (PBMCs), obtained before the fourth cycle of nivolumab. The origin of the receptors is a human donor with classical Hodgkin lymphoma. Both conserved end residues are part of each CDR3. D genes are given only for firm matches.

V	J	D	CDR3
TRBV19	TRBJ2-3	TRBD1	CASNFGQGPDTQYF
TRBV6-1	TRBJ2-7	-	CASSVTGTISTYEQYF
TRBV13	TRBJ2-3	TRBD2	CASSLKAGVGTDTQYF
TRBV5-5	TRBJ1-4	TRBD1	CASSLNPGQGDEKLFF
TRBV11-3	TRBJ2-1	TRBD2	CASSPGAGVNEQFF
TRBV2	TRBJ2-1	TRBD2	CASKPEGAGPGYEQFF
TRBV6-1	TRBJ2-1	-	CASTTQRAGNGEQFF
TRBV6-6	TRBJ1-5	TRBD1	CASSYPVFDRGNPQHF
TRBV7-6	TRBJ2-2	-	CASSLFGELFF
TRBV4-1	TRBJ2-3	-	CASSPSAQRGYTDTQYF
TRBV6-1	TRBJ2-7	-	CASSVRGGPYEQYF
TRBV19	TRBJ1-4	-	CASSIGWGLEKLFF
TRBV5-1	TRBJ2-7	TRBD2	CASSLVTGGSYEQYF
TRBV5-4	TRBJ2-2	TRBD1	CASNRDRAGELFF
TRBV5-1	TRBJ2-7	TRBD1	CASSTGDSNLYEQYF
TRBV27	TRBJ2-1	TRBD2	CASSFVSGSTYNEQFF